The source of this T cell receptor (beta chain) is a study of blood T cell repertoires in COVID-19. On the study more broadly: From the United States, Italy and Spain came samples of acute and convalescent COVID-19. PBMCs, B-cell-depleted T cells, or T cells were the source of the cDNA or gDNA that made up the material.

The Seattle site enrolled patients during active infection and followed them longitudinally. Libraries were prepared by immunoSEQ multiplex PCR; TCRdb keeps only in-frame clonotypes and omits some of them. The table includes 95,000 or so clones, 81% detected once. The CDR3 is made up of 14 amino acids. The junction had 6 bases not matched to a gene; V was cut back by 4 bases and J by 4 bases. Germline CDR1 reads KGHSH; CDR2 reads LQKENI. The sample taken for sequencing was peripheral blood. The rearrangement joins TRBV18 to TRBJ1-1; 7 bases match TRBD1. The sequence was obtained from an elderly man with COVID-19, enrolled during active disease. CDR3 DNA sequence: TGTGCCAGCTCACAGAGACAGGGTTTCACTGAAGCTTTCTTT. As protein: CASSQRQGFTEAFF. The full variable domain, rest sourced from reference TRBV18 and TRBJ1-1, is NAGVMQNPRHLVRRRGQEARLRCSPMKGHSHVYWYRQLPEEGLKFMVYLQKENIIDESGMPKERFSAEFPKEGPSILRIQQVVRGDSAAYFCASSQRQGFTEAFFGQGTRLTVV.